The clone carrying this TCR beta chain was counted ten times or more. Trimming took off 4 bases at V and 4 bases at J, with 3 bases between the two ends. CDR1 is MGHDK, CDR2 SYGVNS, per germline. The CDR3 length is 11 residues. MiXCR was run by TCRdb on the RT-PCR reads, yielding one entry per CDR3 protein. The sample contains 500,000 or so distinct CDR3 sequences, 15% to 20% of which appear only once. The data originate from a study of response to subunit inactivated influenza vaccine. This TCR was recovered from a man between 50 and 69 years old who received an inactivated influenza vaccine. J is TRBJ2-3 and V is TRBV25-1, with D unresolved. The sequenced sample was CD4+ T cells sorted from PBMCs, obtained less than 25 months after vaccination. This CDR3 is CASSAPDTQYF. CDR3 sequence (DNA): TGTGCCAGCAGTGCCCCAGATACGCAGTATTTT.